Described below is a single T cell receptor (beta chain) sequence and its context. The data are from a study of OX40 agonist ivuxolimab in advanced cancers. This CDR3 contains 16 residues. After removal of 6 bases from V and 0 bases from J, the junction contained 7 bases not matched to a gene. The germline gives CDR1 SGHTA, CDR2 FQGTGA. Measured with immunoSEQ multiplex PCR; TCRdb has only the in-frame clones, and not every one. The sample holds under 100,000 clones, roughly nine tenths seen once. This receptor was taken from an adult with an advanced solid tumor such as melanoma, head and neck, liver or kidney cancer. The chain couples TRBV7-3 to TRBJ2-2; 7 bases are shared with TRBD2. The sequencing here drew on CD4+ or CD8+ T cells sorted from blood, taken in a trial of the OX40 agonist ivuxolimab. Here the CDR3 reads CASSFGGGSNTGELFF. For the CDR3, the DNA is TGTGCCAGCAGTTTTGGGGGAGGGTCGAACACCGGGGAGCTGTTTTTT.